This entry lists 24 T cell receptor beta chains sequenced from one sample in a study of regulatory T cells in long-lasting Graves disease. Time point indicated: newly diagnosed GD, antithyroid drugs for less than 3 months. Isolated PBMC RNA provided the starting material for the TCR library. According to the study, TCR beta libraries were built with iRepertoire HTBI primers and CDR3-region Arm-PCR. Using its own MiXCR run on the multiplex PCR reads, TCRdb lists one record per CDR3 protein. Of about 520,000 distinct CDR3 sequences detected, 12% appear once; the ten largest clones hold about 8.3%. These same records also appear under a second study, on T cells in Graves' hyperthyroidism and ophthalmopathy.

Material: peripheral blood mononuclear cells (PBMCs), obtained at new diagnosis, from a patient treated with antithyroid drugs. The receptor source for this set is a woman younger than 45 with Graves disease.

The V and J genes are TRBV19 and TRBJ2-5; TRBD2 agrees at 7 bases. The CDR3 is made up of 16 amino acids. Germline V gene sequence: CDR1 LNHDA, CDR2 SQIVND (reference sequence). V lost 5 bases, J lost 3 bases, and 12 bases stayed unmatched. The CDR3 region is CASSVGGGREEETQYF. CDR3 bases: TGTGCCAGTAGTGTGGGGGGGGGAAGGGAGGAAGAGACCCAGTACTTC.

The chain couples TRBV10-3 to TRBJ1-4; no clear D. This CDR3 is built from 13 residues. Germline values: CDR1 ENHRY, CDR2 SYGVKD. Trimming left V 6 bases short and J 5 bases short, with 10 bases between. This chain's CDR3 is CAIRPGANEKLFF. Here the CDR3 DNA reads TGTGCCATCAGACCGGGAGCGAATGAAAAACTGTTTTTT.

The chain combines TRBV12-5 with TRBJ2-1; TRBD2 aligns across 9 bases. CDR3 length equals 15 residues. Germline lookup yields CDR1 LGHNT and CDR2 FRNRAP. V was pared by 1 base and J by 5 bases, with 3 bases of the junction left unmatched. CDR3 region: CASGLGSGSDNEQFF. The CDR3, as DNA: TGTGCTAGTGGTTTGGGTAGCGGGAGCGACAATGAGCAGTTCTTC.

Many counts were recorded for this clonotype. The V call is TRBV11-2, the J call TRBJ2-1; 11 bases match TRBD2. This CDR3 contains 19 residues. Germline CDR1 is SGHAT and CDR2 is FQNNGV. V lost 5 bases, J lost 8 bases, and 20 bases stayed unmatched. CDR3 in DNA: TGTGCCAGCAGCAGGGTGGCTAGCGGGAGGCTGGGCTACAATGATGAGCAGTTCTTC. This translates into CASSRVASGRLGYNDEQFF. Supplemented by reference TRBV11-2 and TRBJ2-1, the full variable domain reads EAGVAQSPRYKIIEKRQSVAFWCNPISGHATLYWYQQILGQGPKLLIQFQNNGVVDDSQLPKDRFSAERLKGVDSTLKIQPAKLEDSAVYLCASSRVASGRLGYNDEQFFGPGTRLTVL.

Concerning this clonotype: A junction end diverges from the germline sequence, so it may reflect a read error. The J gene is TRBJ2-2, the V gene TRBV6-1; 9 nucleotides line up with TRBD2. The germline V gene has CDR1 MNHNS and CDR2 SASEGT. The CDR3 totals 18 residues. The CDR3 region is CASSQSLSAGGYTGELLF. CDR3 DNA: TGTGCCAGCAGTCAATCTTTATCGGCGGGAGGGTACACCGGGGAGCTGCTTTTT.

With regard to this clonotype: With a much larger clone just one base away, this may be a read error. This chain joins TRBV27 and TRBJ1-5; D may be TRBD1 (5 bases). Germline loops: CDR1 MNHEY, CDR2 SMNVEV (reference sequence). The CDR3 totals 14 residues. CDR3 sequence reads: CARSTARGNQPQHF. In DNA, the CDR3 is TGTGCCCGCAGCACAGCCAGGGGCAATCAGCCCCAGCATTTT.

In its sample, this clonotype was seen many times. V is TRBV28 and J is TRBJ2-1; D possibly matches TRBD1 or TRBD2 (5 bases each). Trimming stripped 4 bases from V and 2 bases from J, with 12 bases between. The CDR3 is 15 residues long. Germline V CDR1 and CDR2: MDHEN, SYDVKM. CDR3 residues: CASSSGPAAYNEQFF. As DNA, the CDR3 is TGTGCCAGCAGTTCGGGACCCGCCGCCTACAATGAGCAGTTCTTC.

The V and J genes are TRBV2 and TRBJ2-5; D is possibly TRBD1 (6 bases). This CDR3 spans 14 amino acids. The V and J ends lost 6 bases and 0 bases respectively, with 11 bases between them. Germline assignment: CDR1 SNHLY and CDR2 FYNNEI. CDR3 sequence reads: CASSPDRYQETQYF. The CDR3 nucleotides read TGTGCCAGCAGCCCCGACAGGTACCAAGAGACCCAGTACTTC.

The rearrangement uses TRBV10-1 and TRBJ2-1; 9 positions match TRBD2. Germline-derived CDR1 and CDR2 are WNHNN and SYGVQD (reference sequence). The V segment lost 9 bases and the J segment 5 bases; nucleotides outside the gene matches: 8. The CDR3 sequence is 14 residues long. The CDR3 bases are TGCGCCAGTGGCCCTAGCGGGAAAAACAATGAGCAGTTCTTC. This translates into CASGPSGKNNEQFF.

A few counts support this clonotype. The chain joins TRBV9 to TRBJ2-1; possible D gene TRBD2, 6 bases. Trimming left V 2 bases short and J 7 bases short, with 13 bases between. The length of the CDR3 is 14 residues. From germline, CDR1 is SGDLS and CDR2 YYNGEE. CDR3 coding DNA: TGTGCCAGCAGCGTCCAGGGACTGGAAAATGAGCAGTTCTTC. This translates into CASSVQGLENEQFF.

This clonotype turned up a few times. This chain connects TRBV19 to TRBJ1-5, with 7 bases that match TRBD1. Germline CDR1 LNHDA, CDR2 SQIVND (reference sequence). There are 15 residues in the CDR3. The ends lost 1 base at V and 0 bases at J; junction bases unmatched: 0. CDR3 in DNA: TGTGCCAGTAGTATAGGGGACAGTAGCAATCAGCCCCAGCATTTT. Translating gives CASSIGDSSNQPQHF.

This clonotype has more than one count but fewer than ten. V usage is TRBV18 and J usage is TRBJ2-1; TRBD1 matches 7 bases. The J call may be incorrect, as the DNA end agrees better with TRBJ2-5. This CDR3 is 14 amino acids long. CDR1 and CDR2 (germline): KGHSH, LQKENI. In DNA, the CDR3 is TGTGCCAGCTCACCGGGACAGCAACAAGAGACCCAGTACTTC. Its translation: CASSPGQQQETQYF.

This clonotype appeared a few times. The CDR3 DNA reads TGTGCCAGCAGCGCGACAGGGAGTCAGCCCCAGCATTTT. It is translated as CASSATGSQPQHF. The chain joins TRBV7-9 to TRBJ1-5; TRBD1 matches 7 bases. CDR1 and CDR2 from the germline V gene are SEHNR and FQNEAQ (reference sequence). The CDR3 sequence is 13 residues long. Trimming took 5 bases from V and 6 from J; bases not matched to a gene: 4.

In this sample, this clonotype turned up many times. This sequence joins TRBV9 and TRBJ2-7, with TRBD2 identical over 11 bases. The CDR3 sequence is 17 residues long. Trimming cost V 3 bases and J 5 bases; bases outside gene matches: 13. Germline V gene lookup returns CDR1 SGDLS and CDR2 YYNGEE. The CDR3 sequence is CASSANPNLAGGDEQYF. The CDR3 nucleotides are TGTGCCAGCAGCGCCAATCCGAACCTAGCGGGAGGAGACGAGCAGTACTTC.

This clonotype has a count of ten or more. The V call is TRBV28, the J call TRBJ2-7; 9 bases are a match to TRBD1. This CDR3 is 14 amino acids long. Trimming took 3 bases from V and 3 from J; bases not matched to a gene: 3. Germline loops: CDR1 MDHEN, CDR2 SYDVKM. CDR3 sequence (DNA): TGTGCCAGCAGTTTCCGGGACAGGGACTACGAGCAGTACTTC. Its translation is CASSFRDRDYEQYF.

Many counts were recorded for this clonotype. The CDR3 is CSANSRRESSYEQYF. CDR3 bases: TGCAGTGCTAATAGTAGGCGGGAGTCGTCCTACGAGCAGTACTTC. The V and J genes are TRBV20-1 and TRBJ2-7, with 7 bases aligning to TRBD2. The CDR3 length is 15 residues. Germline values: CDR1 DFQATT, CDR2 SNEGSKA (reference sequence). V lost 4 bases, J lost 1 base, and 10 bases stayed unmatched.

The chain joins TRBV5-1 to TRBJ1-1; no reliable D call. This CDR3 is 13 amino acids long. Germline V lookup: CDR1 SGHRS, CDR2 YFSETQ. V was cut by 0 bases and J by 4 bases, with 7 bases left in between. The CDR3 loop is CASSLAGFTEAFF. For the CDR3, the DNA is TGCGCCAGCAGCTTGGCTGGCTTCACTGAAGCTTTCTTT.

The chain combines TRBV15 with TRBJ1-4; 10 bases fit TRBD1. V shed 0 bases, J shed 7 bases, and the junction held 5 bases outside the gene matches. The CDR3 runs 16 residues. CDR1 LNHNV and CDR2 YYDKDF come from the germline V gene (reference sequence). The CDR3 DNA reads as TGTGCCACCAGCAGAGACAGGACAGGGGGTTTTGAAAAACTGTTTTTT. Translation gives CATSRDRTGGFEKLFF. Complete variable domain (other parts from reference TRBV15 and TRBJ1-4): DAMVIQNPRYQVTQFGKPVTLSCSQTLNHNVMYWYQQKSSQAPKLLFHYYDKDFNNEADTPDNFQSRRPNTSFCFLDIRSPGLGDTAMYLCATSRDRTGGFEKLFFGSGTQLSVL.

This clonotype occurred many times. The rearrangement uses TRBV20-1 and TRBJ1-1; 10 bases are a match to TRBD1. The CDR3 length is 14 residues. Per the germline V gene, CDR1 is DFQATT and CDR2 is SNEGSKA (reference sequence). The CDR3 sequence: CIPRRRTGGTEAFF. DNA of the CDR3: TGCATCCCCCGGCGGAGGACAGGGGGTACTGAAGCTTTCTTT.

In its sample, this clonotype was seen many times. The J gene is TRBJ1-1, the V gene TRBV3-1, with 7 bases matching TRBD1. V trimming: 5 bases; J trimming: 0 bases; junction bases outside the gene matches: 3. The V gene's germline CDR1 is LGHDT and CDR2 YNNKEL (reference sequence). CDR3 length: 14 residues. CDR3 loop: CASSLGQLNTEAFF. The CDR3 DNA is TGTGCCAGCAGCTTGGGACAGTTGAACACTGAAGCTTTCTTT.

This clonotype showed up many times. In nucleotides, the CDR3 is TGCAGCGTTGAAATGGGCAACAGGGCCAGCTACGAGCAGTACTTC. It is translated as CSVEMGNRASYEQYF. The chain uses TRBV29-1 and TRBJ2-7; perhaps TRBD1 as D (6 bases). From germline, CDR1 is SQVTM and CDR2 ANQGSEA. Trimming removed 2 bases at V and 3 bases at J, with 17 bases between. The CDR3 has 15 residues.

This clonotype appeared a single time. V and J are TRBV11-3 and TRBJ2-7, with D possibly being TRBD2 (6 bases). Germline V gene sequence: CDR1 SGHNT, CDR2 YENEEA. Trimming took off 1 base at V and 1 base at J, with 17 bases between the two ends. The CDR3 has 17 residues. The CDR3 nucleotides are TGTGCCAGCAGCTTAGTTGGGGCTGGGACTGGATCCTACGAGCAGTACTTC. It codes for CASSLVGAGTGSYEQYF.

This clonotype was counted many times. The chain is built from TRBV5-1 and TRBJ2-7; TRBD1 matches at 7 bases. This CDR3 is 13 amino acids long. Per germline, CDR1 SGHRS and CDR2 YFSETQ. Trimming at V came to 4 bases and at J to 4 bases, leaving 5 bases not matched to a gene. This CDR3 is CASSTGQEYEQYF. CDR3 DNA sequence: TGCGCCAGCAGCACTGGACAGGAATACGAGCAGTACTTC.

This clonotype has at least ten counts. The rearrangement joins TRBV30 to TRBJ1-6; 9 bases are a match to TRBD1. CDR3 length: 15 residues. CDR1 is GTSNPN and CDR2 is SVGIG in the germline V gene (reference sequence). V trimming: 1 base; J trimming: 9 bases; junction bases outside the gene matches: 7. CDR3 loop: CAWSEPGQGASPLHF. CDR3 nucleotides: TGTGCCTGGAGTGAACCGGGACAGGGAGCTTCACCCCTCCACTTT.